This entry lists 26 T cell receptor beta chains sequenced from one sample in a study of blood T cell repertoires in COVID-19. Profiling relied on immunoSEQ multiplex PCR, and the TCRdb table lists in-frame clones only, not all of them. This table has fewer than 200,000 clones, approximately 80% appearing once. The sequenced material came from peripheral blood. These receptors came from a human donor in a cohort sampled during active COVID-19.

The gene calls are TRBV21-1 and TRBJ1-1; the D call TRBD1 from the table was never checked on the DNA. TRBV21-1 counts as a pseudogene. The length of the CDR3 is 14 residues. DNA of the CDR3: TGTGCCAGCAGCAAAACAGGGAAGGTCACTGAAGCTTTCTTT. Translating gives CASSKTGKVTEAFF.

J is TRBJ1-2 and V is TRBV29-1; the D gene is possibly TRBD1 (5 bases). CDR3 length: 13 residues. V gave up 6 bases and J gave up 4 bases, with 15 bases separating them. CDR1 SQVTM and CDR2 ANQGSEA come from the germline V gene. CDR3 region: CSVDSGAPYGYTF. CDR3 DNA: TGCAGCGTCGATAGTGGGGCTCCCTATGGCTACACCTTC.

The chain recombines TRBV24-1 with TRBJ2-7; 7 bases align to TRBD1. CDR1 is KGHDR, CDR2 SFDVKD, per germline. The CDR3 sequence is 12 residues long. V shed 7 bases, J shed 8 bases, and the junction held 7 bases outside the gene matches. CDR3 DNA: TGTGCCACCAGGCAGGGGGTAGGCCAGCAGTACTTC. This codes for CATRQGVGQQYF.

This chain uses TRBV27 with TRBJ2-1, with 7 nucleotides matching TRBD1. The CDR3 is 13 residues long. The germline V gene encodes CDR1 MNHEY and CDR2 SMNVEV (reference sequence). Trimming cost V 5 bases and J 8 bases; bases outside gene matches: 6. The CDR3 DNA reads TGTGCCAGCAGTGCACAGGGGTTGTATGAGCAGTTCTTC. Amino acids: CASSAQGLYEQFF.

The chain links TRBV6-5 to TRBJ2-7; D possibly corresponds to TRBD1 (5 bases). V was pared by 0 bases and J by 0 bases, with 12 bases between. The CDR3 sequence is 16 residues long. Germline CDR1 is MNHEY and CDR2 is SVGAGI. The CDR3 is CASSYSSTVPSYEQYF. The CDR3 DNA follows: TGTGCCAGCAGTTACTCCTCGACAGTCCCCTCCTACGAGCAGTACTTC.

The chain links TRBV6-2 or TRBV6-3 to TRBJ2-1, with D maybe TRBD1 (6 bases). CDR1 MNHEY and CDR2 SVGEGT come from the germline V gene. Trimming pared 5 bases from V and 2 bases from J, leaving 10 bases between. This CDR3 is 14 amino acids long. The CDR3 coding sequence is TGTGCCAGCAGTCTTGGGGACACCTACAATGAGCAGTTCTTC. Encoded protein: CASSLGDTYNEQFF.

J is TRBJ1-5 and V is TRBV7-2; no reliable D call. V lost 5 bases, J lost 4 bases, and 15 bases lay in between. The CDR3 runs 15 residues. Germline CDR1 reads SGHTA; CDR2 reads FQGNSA. The CDR3: CASSPSYDLNQPQHF. The DNA of the CDR3 is TGTGCCAGCAGCCCCTCCTATGATCTGAATCAGCCCCAGCATTTT.

The chain carries TRBV2 and TRBJ1-1, with D possibly matching TRBD1 (6 bases). Germline lookup yields CDR1 SNHLY and CDR2 FYNNEI. V lost 4 bases, J lost 0 bases, and 12 bases lay in between. CDR3 length: 15 amino acids. This CDR3 is CASSVTGTMNTEAFF. DNA for the CDR3: TGTGCCAGCAGTGTTACAGGGACCATGAACACTGAAGCTTTCTTT.

The chain recombines TRBV10-2 with TRBJ2-7; a weak D match, TRBD2 (6 bases). The CDR3 extends over 16 amino acids. Germline lookup yields CDR1 WSHSY and CDR2 SAAADI. V lost 0 bases, J lost 3 bases, and 15 bases lay in between. The CDR3 loop reads CASSESVREASYEQYF. The DNA of the CDR3 is TGCGCCAGCAGTGAGTCGGTGAGGGAGGCTAGCTACGAGCAGTACTTC.

The chain carries TRBV10-1 and TRBJ2-7; 10 positions agree with TRBD1. Germline CDR1 is WNHNN and CDR2 is SYGVQD (reference sequence). Trimming at V came to 0 bases and at J to 2 bases, leaving 1 base not matched to a gene. The CDR3 contains 15 residues. CDR3 nucleotides: TGCGCCAGCAGTGAGTCAGGGACAGGGGCCTACGAGCAGTACTTC. It encodes CASSESGTGAYEQYF.

The rearrangement links TRBV7-2 to TRBJ2-2; 15 bases agree with TRBD2. V was clipped by 4 bases and J by 5 bases; unmatched bases: 5. Germline V gene lookup returns CDR1 SGHTA and CDR2 FQGNSA. The CDR3 has 17 amino acids. CDR3 nucleotides: TGTGCCAGCAGCTCCTCGGGACTAGCGGGAGGTACCGGGGAGCTGTTTTTT. It codes for CASSSSGLAGGTGELFF.

The chain employs TRBV7-5 and TRBJ1-5; TRBD1, the table's D call, was not compared with the DNA. TRBV7-5 represents a pseudogene. The CDR3 consists of 19 residues. The CDR3 region has the DNA TGTGCCAGAAGCTATGGTCGGTTCGACAGGATCCATAGCAATCAGCCCCAGCATTTT. Translating gives CARSYGRFDRIHSNQPQHF.

The V and J genes are TRBV9 and TRBJ1-2; 7 bases match TRBD1. J was trimmed by 5 bases and V by 4 bases; bases with no gene match: 5. Per the germline V gene, CDR1 is SGDLS and CDR2 is YYNGEE. The CDR3 covers 13 residues. CDR3 nucleotide sequence: TGTGCCAGCAGCACCGGGACAGAGTATGGCTACACCTTC. This translates into CASSTGTEYGYTF.

The V gene is TRBV10-3, the J gene TRBJ2-7, with D unresolved. Germline values: CDR1 ENHRY, CDR2 SYGVKD. This CDR3 comprises 13 residues. V lost 0 bases and J lost 1, with 4 bases in between. The CDR3 DNA sequence: TGTGCCATCAGTGAGTCCTTTTCCTACGAGCAGTACTTC. Translated, it gives CAISESFSYEQYF.

V and J are TRBV6-5 and TRBJ2-7, with D maybe TRBD1 (7 bases). V was pared by 8 bases and J by 1 base, with 15 bases between. Per the germline V gene, CDR1 is MNHEY and CDR2 is SVGAGI. The CDR3 runs to 14 residues. This chain's CDR3 is CASVRGAGSYEQYF. In DNA form, the CDR3 reads TGTGCCAGCGTCAGGGGGGCAGGGTCCTACGAGCAGTACTTC.

The rearrangement uses TRBV5-6 and TRBJ2-7, with TRBD1 identical over 8 bases. CDR1 is SGHDT, CDR2 YYEEEE, per germline. V shed 1 base, J shed 4 bases, and the junction held 4 bases outside the gene matches. This CDR3 region has 14 residues. The CDR3 sequence is CASSLTGGGYEQYF. Written as DNA, the CDR3 is TGTGCCAGCAGCTTGACAGGGGGTGGTTACGAGCAGTACTTC.

The chain couples TRBV28 to TRBJ2-7, with D possibly being TRBD2 (6 bases). Germline CDR1 and CDR2: MDHEN and SYDVKM. V was pared by 5 bases and J by 3 bases, with 11 bases between. This CDR3 region has 13 residues. Here the CDR3 DNA reads TGTGCCAGCAGTAGGGCGGGAAACTACGAGCAGTACTTC. Encoded protein: CASSRAGNYEQYF.

A word on this clone: The same CDR3 is also encoded by other DNA sequences in this sample. V and J are TRBV6-2 or TRBV6-3 and TRBJ1-5; 7 bases fit TRBD1. Germline CDR1 is MNHEY and CDR2 is SVGEGT. The V segment lost 6 bases and the J segment 7 bases; nucleotides outside the gene matches: 6. The CDR3 consists of 13 residues. The CDR3 loop is CASSDRVYQPQHF. The CDR3 DNA follows: TGTGCCAGCAGCGACAGGGTGTACCAGCCCCAGCATTTT.

V is TRBV10-3 and J is TRBJ2-7; 7 nucleotides agree with TRBD2. Looked up from germline, CDR1 is ENHRY and CDR2 is SYGVKD. This CDR3 has 15 amino acids. V shed 0 bases and J 2 bases; nucleotides not matched to a gene: 4. The CDR3 coding sequence is TGTGCCATCAGTGAGTCGACAGCGGGACCCTACGAGCAGTACTTC. It translates to CAISESTAGPYEQYF.

This chain uses TRBV7-9 with TRBJ1-2; a weak D match, TRBD1 (6 bases). The CDR3 extends over 17 amino acids. The V gene lost 4 bases and the J gene lost 0 bases, with 18 bases spanning the gap. In germline, CDR1 is SEHNR, CDR2 FQNEAQ (reference sequence). For the CDR3, the DNA is TGTGCCAGCAGCTCCCCCCGGGACACGAAGTCTAACTATGGCTACACCTTC. Its protein is CASSSPRDTKSNYGYTF. The whole variable domain, remainder taken from reference TRBV7-9 and TRBJ1-2, is DTGVSQNPRHKITKRGQNVTFRCDPISEHNRLYWYRQTLGQGPEFLTYFQNEAQLEKSRLLSDRFSAERPKGSFSTLEIQRTEQGDSAMYLCASSSPRDTKSNYGYTFGSGTRLTVV.

The V call is TRBV3-1 (or the pseudogene TRBV3-2), the J call TRBJ1-2; no definite D call. Germline loops: CDR1 LGHDT, CDR2 YNNKEL (reference sequence). V was trimmed by 1 base and J by 6 bases, leaving 12 bases between them. CDR3 size: 14 residues. Here the CDR3 reads CASSQGTGIHGYTF. CDR3 in DNA: TGTGCCAGCAGCCAAGGGACCGGGATCCATGGCTACACCTTC.

The V call is TRBV14, the J call TRBJ2-6, with 7 positions matching TRBD2. This CDR3 contains 18 residues. After removal of 3 bases from V and 2 bases from J, the junction contained 10 bases not matched to a gene. Germline V gives CDR1 SGHDN, CDR2 FVKESK. The CDR3 is CASSHFAGVVPGANVLTF. CDR3 DNA sequence: TGTGCCAGCAGCCACTTCGCGGGAGTGGTCCCTGGGGCCAACGTCCTGACTTTC.

The chain is built from TRBV24-1 and TRBJ2-7; 11 bases are a match to TRBD2. Germline assignment: CDR1 KGHDR and CDR2 SFDVKD. The V and J ends lost 5 bases and 6 bases, in that order; junction bases with no gene match: 11. This CDR3 is built from 16 residues. CDR3 in DNA: TGTGCCACCAGTGGCCCCCGACTAGCGGGATCCACCGAGCAGTACTTC. Protein: CATSGPRLAGSTEQYF.

The chain uses TRBV11-2 and TRBJ1-1, with a tentative D call TRBD1 (6 bases). V dropped 5 bases and J dropped 3 bases, with 19 bases sitting between them. The germline CDR1 and CDR2 sequences are SGHAT and FQNNGV. The CDR3 spans 16 residues. The CDR3 spells CASSPGPRAGDTEAFF. CDR3 nucleotide sequence: TGTGCCAGCAGCCCTGGGCCCCGAGCAGGGGACACTGAAGCTTTCTTT.

This chain connects TRBV5-1 to TRBJ2-7; 11 bases are shared with TRBD2. The germline gives CDR1 SGHRS, CDR2 YFSETQ. The V gene end was trimmed by 3 bases and the J gene end by 4 bases; junction bases not matched to a gene: 6. This CDR3 region has 15 residues. CDR3 DNA sequence: TGCGCCAGCAGCTCGGCTAGCGGGGGGATATACGAGCAGTACTTC. It specifies CASSSASGGIYEQYF.

The V call is TRBV24-1, the J call TRBJ2-7; D remains unclear. CDR1 is KGHDR, CDR2 SFDVKD, per germline. Trimming cost V 3 bases and J 2 bases, with 7 bases left between them. The length of the CDR3 is 13 residues. The CDR3 DNA is TGTGCCACCAGTGATCAAGCAACCTACGAGCAGTACTTC. It codes for CATSDQATYEQYF.